What follows is one T cell receptor (beta chain) and its context. The germline CDR1 and CDR2 sequences are SGHTA and FQGNSA. V trimming: 1 base; J trimming: 4 bases; junction bases outside the gene matches: 3. This CDR3 has 15 amino acids. In the source study's methods: Amplification of reference gene primers provided the estimated nucleated cell counts. Using immunoSEQ multiplex PCR, the repertoire was profiled, and TCRdb retains in-frame clones only, with some absent. That table supplies the V and J calls and clone size; D and trimming were determined from the DNA. Among about 240,000 clones listed, nearly 90% were seen once. The sample belongs to a study of blood T cell repertoires in COVID-19. About the study: Acute and convalescent COVID-19 samples came from the United States, Italy and Spain.

The chain joins TRBV7-2 to TRBJ2-7, with 11 bases identical to TRBD2. The sequenced material came from peripheral blood. This receptor was taken from a woman in her twenties or thirties with acute or convalescent COVID-19. This CDR3 reads CASSLVAGGGYEQYF. CDR3 nucleotides: TGTGCCAGCAGCTTAGTAGCGGGAGGGGGGTACGAGCAGTACTTC.